The clone carrying this T cell receptor beta chain was seen only once. The antigen is not known. The data were taken from a study of blood T cells in healthy people across ages. For the second PCR, which ran for about 6 to 12 cycles, a sample-barcoded 5' primer and a J-beta primer mix were used. Via MiXCR, TCRdb re-called the 5' RACE reads, giving one row per CDR3 protein. Among more than 450,000 distinct CDR3 sequences listed, about 28% were seen once. Findings of the study overall: Unsorted PBMCs prevented conclusive naive versus antigen-experienced comparison.

These data were likewise used in another study, on T cells of mothers and their children. That study reports: Sequencing returned over 8 million TCR beta CDR3 reads per mother and 2.5 million to 3 million per child. Microchimeric T cell clones that persisted were not detected.

The TCR was taken from a boy between 2 and 10 years old in good health. The sequenced sample consisted of blood.

CDR3 sequence reads: CASKPSGALGEQYF. The CDR3 bases are TGTGCCAGTAAGCCTAGCGGGGCCTTGGGGGAGCAGTACTTC. The rearrangement joins TRBV19 to TRBJ2-7, with 9 nucleotides matching TRBD2. CDR3 length: 14 amino acids. V lost 7 bases and J lost 7; bases outside the gene matches: 11. Germline CDR1 and CDR2: LNHDA and SQIVND (reference sequence).